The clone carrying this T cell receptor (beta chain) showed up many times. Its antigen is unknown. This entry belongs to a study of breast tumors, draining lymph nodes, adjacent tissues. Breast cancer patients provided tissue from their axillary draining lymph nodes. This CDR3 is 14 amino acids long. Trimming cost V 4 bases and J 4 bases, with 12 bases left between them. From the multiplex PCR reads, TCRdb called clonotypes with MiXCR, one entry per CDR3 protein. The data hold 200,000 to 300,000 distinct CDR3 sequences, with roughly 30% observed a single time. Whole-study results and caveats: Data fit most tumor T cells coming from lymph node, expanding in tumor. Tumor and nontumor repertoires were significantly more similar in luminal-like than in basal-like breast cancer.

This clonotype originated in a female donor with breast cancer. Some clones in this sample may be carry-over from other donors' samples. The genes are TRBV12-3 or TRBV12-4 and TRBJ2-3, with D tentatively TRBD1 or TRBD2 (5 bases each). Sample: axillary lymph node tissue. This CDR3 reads CASSYSGTPDTQYF. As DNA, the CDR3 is TGTGCCAGCAGTTACTCCGGGACGCCAGATACGCAGTATTTT.